The 5 T cell receptor beta chains below were found in one sample sequenced in a study of CD4 T cells in relation to SARS-CoV-2 and coronaviruses. Unexposed donor CD4+ T cells date from about 2011-2018, before the COVID-19 pandemic. The data were produced by immunoSEQ multiplex PCR, yet TCRdb's version contains in-frame clones alone and is incomplete. The sample has 68,000 or so clones; approximately 95% are singletons. Sequencing was performed on naive CD4+ T cells from PBMCs. Subset of the sample: naive CD4+ T cells isolated by negative enrichment. These receptors all come from a human donor in good health.

The V gene is TRBV5-1, the J gene TRBJ2-2; D unclear. The CDR3 runs 15 residues. Germline CDR1 is SGHRS and CDR2 is YFSETQ. V lost 1 base and J lost 0, with 7 bases in between. CDR3: CASSLPAPNTGELFF. Written as DNA, the CDR3 is TGCGCCAGCAGCTTGCCAGCTCCGAACACCGGGGAGCTGTTTTTT.

This clone was detected only once. The chain is built from TRBV7-3 and TRBJ1-2, with D possibly being TRBD1 (5 bases). V gave up 1 base and J gave up 3 bases, with 12 bases separating them. Germline CDR1 and CDR2: SGHTA and FQGTGA. The CDR3 sequence is 15 residues long. The CDR3 is CASSLRPLGDYGYTF. As DNA, the CDR3 is TGTGCCAGCAGCTTAAGACCGTTGGGGGACTATGGCTACACCTTC. The whole variable domain, filled in from reference TRBV7-3 and TRBJ1-2, reads GAGVSQTPSNKVTEKGKYVELRCDPISGHTALYWYRQSLGQGPEFLIYFQGTGAADDSGLPNDRFFAVRPEGSVSTLKIQRTERGDSAVYLCASSLRPLGDYGYTFGSGTRLTVV.

This clone has just a few counts. V and J are TRBV9 and TRBJ2-1; tentative D call: TRBD2 (6 bases). Trimming removed 2 bases from V and 0 bases from J, with 12 bases in between. The CDR3 spans 16 residues. Germline CDR1 reads SGDLS; CDR2 reads YYNGEE. For the CDR3, the DNA is TGTGCCAGCAGCGTGGGAGGTCGGAACTCCTACAATGAGCAGTTCTTC. It is translated as CASSVGGRNSYNEQFF. Full variable domain (missing parts from reference TRBV9 and TRBJ2-1): DSGVTQTPKHLITATGQRVTLRCSPRSGDLSVYWYQQSLDQGLQFLIQYYNGEERAKGNILERFSAQQFPDLHSELNLSSLELGDSALYFCASSVGGRNSYNEQFFGPGTRLTVL.

J is TRBJ2-2 and V is TRBV30; unclear D gene. The CDR3 extends over 14 amino acids. The ends were cut back, 0 bases at V and 4 bases at J, with 9 bases in the middle. The germline gives CDR1 GTSNPN, CDR2 SVGIG (reference sequence). In DNA, the CDR3 is TGTGCCTGGAGTGTCTTGGCGAGCACCGGGGAGCTGTTTTTT. Protein product: CAWSVLASTGELFF.

A note on this clone: At one end, the junction sequence differs from germline, possibly due to a read error. V usage is TRBV7-7 and J usage is TRBJ2-7; perhaps TRBD2 as D (6 bases). The CDR3 contains 15 residues. Germline CDR1 is SSHAT and CDR2 is FNYEAQ (reference sequence). The DNA for the CDR3 is TGTGCTAGCAGCTGGAATTGGGGGGACTCCTACGAGCAGTACTTC. Amino acid sequence: CASSWNWGDSYEQYF.